Each of the 18 T cell receptor beta chains below was sequenced from the same sample in a study of neurological immune-mediated disorders. TCRdb ran MiXCR on the 5' RACE reads and lists one entry per CDR3 protein. This sample has more than 15,000 distinct CDR3 sequences; approximately 3.7% occur once, and the top ten carry around 21%. Sequenced sample: CD8+ T cells from blood. These receptors were collected from a woman aged 40 to 50 in good health.

By sample share, this clonotype is medium-sized. The CDR3 bases are TGTGCCAGCAGCTCCGAACGACTAGCGGGAGCAGATACGCAGTATTTT. Its protein product is CASSSERLAGADTQYF. V gene TRBV7-9 combines with J gene TRBJ2-3; TRBD2 matches at 12 bases. CDR1 is SEHNR, CDR2 FQNEAQ, per germline (reference sequence). CDR3 size: 16 residues. The ends lost 4 bases at V and 4 bases at J; junction bases unmatched: 6.

This clonotype occurred many times. V is TRBV6-6 and J is TRBJ2-3; 7 nucleotides align to TRBD2. V shed 0 bases, J shed 0 bases, and the junction held 3 bases outside the gene matches. In germline, CDR1 is MNHNY, CDR2 SVGAGI (reference sequence). CDR3 size: 16 residues. The CDR3 nucleotides read TGTGCCAGCAGTTACTCGACTAGCTCTAGCACAGATACGCAGTATTTT. Its protein product is CASSYSTSSSTDTQYF.

This clonotype occurred many times. This chain joins TRBV4-3 and TRBJ2-1; D may match TRBD1 or TRBD2 (5 bases each). This CDR3 region has 15 residues. Looked up from germline, CDR1 is LGHNA and CDR2 is YSLEER. The ends were cut back, 1 base at V and 8 bases at J, with 15 bases in the middle. CDR3 amino acids: CASSQVLSGRDEQFF. CDR3 nucleotide sequence: TGCGCCAGCAGCCAAGTCCTATCGGGACGGGATGAGCAGTTCTTC.

This clonotype was counted many times. This chain joins TRBV6-2 or TRBV6-3 and TRBJ2-1; no clear D gene. The CDR3 is 13 residues long. Looked up from germline, CDR1 is MNHEY and CDR2 is SVGEGT. V lost 4 bases and J 4 bases, leaving 8 bases between the germline ends. CDR3 loop: CASSSKLYNEQFF. The CDR3, as DNA: TGTGCCAGCAGTTCGAAACTATACAATGAGCAGTTCTTC.

This clonotype is deemed medium-sized. J is TRBJ1-2 and V is TRBV28, with no clear D. The CDR3 sequence is 15 residues long. V was trimmed by 6 bases and J by 6 bases, leaving 20 bases between them. CDR1 MDHEN and CDR2 SYDVKM come from the germline V gene. CDR3 residues: CASSPEGKRVDGYTF. DNA for the CDR3: TGTGCCAGCAGCCCAGAGGGCAAACGTGTCGATGGCTACACCTTC.

This clonotype showed up many times. The J gene is TRBJ2-1, the V gene TRBV6-5; 7 bases are a match to TRBD2. V lost 4 bases and J lost 8; bases outside the gene matches: 8. This CDR3 spans 14 amino acids. Germline V CDR1 and CDR2: MNHEY, SVGAGI. CDR3 sequence: CASSLFRAGDEQFF. CDR3 nucleotide sequence: TGTGCCAGCAGTTTGTTCAGGGCGGGGGATGAGCAGTTCTTC.

This clonotype showed up many times. The rearrangement uses TRBV7-9 and TRBJ1-4, with 10 nucleotides matching TRBD1. Germline V gene lookup returns CDR1 SEHNR and CDR2 FQNEAQ (reference sequence). V gave up 5 bases and J gave up 8 bases; unmatched junction bases: 5. CDR3 size: 14 residues. CDR3 loop: CASSSRDRGEKLFF. The CDR3 region has the DNA TGTGCCAGCAGCAGTCGGGACAGGGGAGAAAAACTGTTTTTT.

This clonotype was detected ten times or more. J is TRBJ2-7 and V is TRBV28, with TRBD1 as a possible D gene (5 bases). The germline CDR1 and CDR2 sequences are MDHEN and SYDVKM. Deletions cut 3 bases from V and 5 bases from J, with 8 bases between. CDR3 length equals 12 residues. The CDR3 is CASSFPGNEQYF. The CDR3 DNA follows: TGTGCCAGCAGTTTTCCAGGGAACGAGCAGTACTTC.

This clonotype was counted ten times or more. The chain uses TRBV24-1 and TRBJ2-5; 8 bases line up with TRBD2. The V gene's germline CDR1 is KGHDR and CDR2 SFDVKD. CDR3 size: 17 residues. Trimming took 5 bases from V and 0 from J; bases not matched to a gene: 10. Here the CDR3 reads CATSGQRGTVDQETQYF. The DNA for the CDR3 is TGTGCCACCAGTGGTCAGCGGGGGACCGTTGACCAAGAGACCCAGTACTTC.

The chain carries TRBV19 and TRBJ2-1; 12 nucleotides align to TRBD2. CDR1 is LNHDA and CDR2 is SQIVND in the germline V gene (reference sequence). This CDR3 has 15 amino acids. Unmatched junction bases numbered 5, after V lost 5 bases and J lost 6 bases. The CDR3 region has the DNA TGTGCCAGTAGTGTGACTAGCGGGAGTCTCAATGAGCAGTTCTTC. Translating it yields CASSVTSGSLNEQFF.

The chain links TRBV10-1 to TRBJ2-1; D remains ambiguous. This CDR3 is 13 amino acids long. The germline CDR1 and CDR2 sequences are WNHNN and SYGVQD (reference sequence). V was clipped by 3 bases and J by 8 bases, with 11 bases between them. CDR3 nucleotide sequence: TGCGCCAGCAGTGACCGGAAGCTCGATGAGCAGTTCTTC. This encodes CASSDRKLDEQFF.

The chain recombines TRBV10-3 with TRBJ1-5; D uncertain. The V end lost 4 bases, the J end lost 2 bases, and 6 bases lay between the germline ends. The germline CDR1 and CDR2 sequences are ENHRY and SYGVKD. CDR3 length equals 13 residues. This chain's CDR3 is CAISGDGNQPQHF. CDR3 sequence (DNA): TGTGCCATCAGTGGTGATGGCAATCAGCCCCAGCATTTT.

This clonotype has ten or more counts. The V gene is TRBV27, the J gene TRBJ1-2; 10 bases map to TRBD1. This CDR3 region has 17 residues. With V trimmed by 2 bases and J by 2 bases, 8 bases remained unmatched. Germline CDR1 reads MNHEY; CDR2 reads SMNVEV (reference sequence). The CDR3 spells CASSLTATGGGNYGYTF. CDR3 sequence (DNA): TGTGCCAGCAGTTTAACAGCGACAGGGGGCGGCAACTATGGCTACACCTTC.

This clonotype showed up many times. The V gene is TRBV7-2, the J gene TRBJ1-6, with D perhaps matching TRBD1 (5 bases). This CDR3 comprises 15 residues. Germline-derived CDR1 and CDR2 are SGHTA and FQGNSA. The V end was cut by 4 bases, the J end by 0 bases, with 7 bases between. In DNA form, the CDR3 reads TGTGCCAGCAGCTCGGGACTCTCCTATAATTCACCCCTCCACTTT. Amino acids: CASSSGLSYNSPLHF.

Many counts were recorded for this clonotype. CDR3 sequence: CAIGAGEKNTGELFF. Here the CDR3 DNA reads TGCGCCATAGGAGCGGGAGAGAAGAACACCGGGGAGCTGTTTTTT. The genes are TRBV5-1 and TRBJ2-2, with TRBD2 matching 8 bases. The V gene's germline CDR1 is SGHRS and CDR2 YFSETQ. This CDR3 has 15 residues. V dropped 9 bases and J dropped 1; count of bases not matched to a gene: 8.

This clonotype has a count of ten or more. In nucleotides, the CDR3 is TGTGCCATCAGTCCGATTATGACAGCTAGCACAGATACGCAGTATTTT. As protein: CAISPIMTASTDTQYF. The chain recombines TRBV10-3 with TRBJ2-3, with a tentative D call TRBD1 (5 bases). V was shortened by 5 bases and J by 0 bases, with 15 bases between the two germline ends. Germline CDR1 reads ENHRY; CDR2 reads SYGVKD. The CDR3 has 16 amino acids.

The rearrangement joins TRBV7-9 to TRBJ2-5, with 7 bases aligning to TRBD2. The V gene's germline CDR1 is SEHNR and CDR2 FQNEAQ (reference sequence). The CDR3 has 14 residues. J was trimmed by 5 bases and V by 4 bases; bases with no gene match: 7. The CDR3 sequence is CASSWEGAGETQYF. The CDR3 DNA is TGTGCCAGCAGCTGGGAGGGAGCGGGGGAGACCCAGTACTTC.

In its sample, this clonotype was seen many times. This chain joins TRBV11-2 and TRBJ2-2, with D unresolved. The V and J ends lost 6 bases and 0 bases respectively, with 23 bases between them. The germline V gene has CDR1 SGHAT and CDR2 FQNNGV. The CDR3 runs to 19 residues. The chain's CDR3 is CASSRYPVPDPANTGELFF. Written as DNA, the CDR3 is TGTGCCAGCAGTCGGTACCCGGTGCCGGACCCGGCGAACACCGGGGAGCTGTTTTTT.